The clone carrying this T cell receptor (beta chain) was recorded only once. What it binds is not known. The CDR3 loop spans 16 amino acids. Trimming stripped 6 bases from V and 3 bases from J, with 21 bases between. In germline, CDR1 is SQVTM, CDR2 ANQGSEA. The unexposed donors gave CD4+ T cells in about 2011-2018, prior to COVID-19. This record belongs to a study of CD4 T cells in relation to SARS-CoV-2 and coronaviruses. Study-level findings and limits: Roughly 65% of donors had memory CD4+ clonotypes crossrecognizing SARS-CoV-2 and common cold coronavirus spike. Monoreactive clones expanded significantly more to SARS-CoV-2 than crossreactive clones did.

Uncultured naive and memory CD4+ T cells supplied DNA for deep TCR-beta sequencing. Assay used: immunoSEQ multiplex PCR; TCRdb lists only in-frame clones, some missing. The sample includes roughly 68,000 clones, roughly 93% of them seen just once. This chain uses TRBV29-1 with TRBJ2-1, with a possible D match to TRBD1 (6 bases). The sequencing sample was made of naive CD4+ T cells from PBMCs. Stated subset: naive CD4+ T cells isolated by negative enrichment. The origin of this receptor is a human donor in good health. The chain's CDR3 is CSVRPPRRDNYNEQFF. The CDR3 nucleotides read TGCAGCGTCCGACCCCCTCGCCGGGACAACTACAATGAGCAGTTCTTC.